The 9 T cell receptor beta chains below were found in one sample sequenced in a study of T cell responses to AZD1222 COVID-19 vaccine. Sequencing used immunoSEQ multiplex PCR; TCRdb keeps in-frame clones, though not all of them. In the table there are approximately 140,000 clones, around 90% of which are singletons. Source: peripheral blood, taken on day 0 of AZD1222 vaccination. All receptors derive from an adult in good health.

The chain joins TRBV7-8 to TRBJ2-3; D uncertain. The V gene lost 5 bases and the J gene lost 2 bases, with 8 bases spanning the gap. This CDR3 has 13 residues. CDR1 SGHVS and CDR2 FQNEAQ come from the germline V gene. The CDR3 here is CASSPRPTDTQYF. DNA of the CDR3: TGTGCCAGCAGCCCCCGACCCACAGATACGCAGTATTTT.

This clone was seen just once. J is TRBJ1-4 and V is TRBV15; D gene unclear. CDR3 length: 13 amino acids. CDR1 and CDR2 (germline): LNHNV, YYDKDF (reference sequence). V was cut by 5 bases and J by 8 bases, with 12 bases left in between. CDR3 residues: CATSGPRGEKLFF. The CDR3 coding sequence is TGTGCCACCAGCGGGCCACGTGGGGAAAAACTGTTTTTT.

This rearrangement joins TRBV28 to TRBJ2-1; the match to TRBD2 covers 7 bases. After removal of 2 bases from V and 7 bases from J, the junction contained 5 bases not matched to a gene. The CDR3 spans 14 residues. In germline, CDR1 is MDHEN, CDR2 SYDVKM. The CDR3 DNA follows: TGTGCCAGCAGTTTACGTGGGAGGGGAAATGAGCAGTTCTTC. It codes for CASSLRGRGNEQFF.

The chain couples TRBV7-9 to TRBJ2-4; D not resolved. Germline CDR1 and CDR2: SEHNR and FQNEAQ (reference sequence). V was trimmed by 5 bases and J by 0 bases, leaving 8 bases between them. This CDR3 contains 14 residues. The CDR3 spells CASSGRVAKNIQYF. In DNA form, the CDR3 reads TGTGCCAGCAGCGGCCGGGTAGCCAAAAACATTCAGTACTTC.

The rearrangement links TRBV6-5 to TRBJ2-7, with D possibly TRBD1 on 5 matching bases. The germline CDR1 and CDR2 sequences are MNHEY and SVGAGI. With 7 bases removed from V and 3 bases from J, the gap between germline ends came to 13 bases. The CDR3 runs 13 residues. The CDR3 nucleotides read TGTGCCAGCATCGCAGGGAATGTCTACGAGCAGTACTTC. Its protein product is CASIAGNVYEQYF.

V is TRBV2 and J is TRBJ2-1; D remains unclear. The CDR3 length is 15 residues. The ends were cut back, 1 base at V and 0 bases at J, with 7 bases in the middle. Germline V gene sequence: CDR1 SNHLY, CDR2 FYNNEI. This CDR3 reads CASSEGWSSYNEQFF. CDR3 in DNA: TGTGCCAGCAGTGAAGGGTGGAGCTCCTACAATGAGCAGTTCTTC.

This clone was seen once. V usage is TRBV15 and J usage is TRBJ2-1, with 15 bases lining up with TRBD2. Germline V gene sequence: CDR1 LNHNV, CDR2 YYDKDF (reference sequence). The CDR3 loop spans 20 amino acids. The junction had 14 bases not matched to a gene; V was cut back by 0 bases and J by 8 bases. CDR3 sequence reads: CATSRDRRTSGRAELYEQFF. The DNA of the CDR3 is TGTGCCACCAGCAGAGATAGGAGGACTAGCGGGAGGGCCGAATTGTATGAGCAGTTCTTC. Variable domain in full (rest from reference TRBV15 and TRBJ2-1): DAMVIQNPRYQVTQFGKPVTLSCSQTLNHNVMYWYQQKSSQAPKLLFHYYDKDFNNEADTPDNFQSRRPNTSFCFLDIRSPGLGDTAMYLCATSRDRRTSGRAELYEQFFGPGTRLTVL.

The gene calls are TRBV11-3 and TRBJ2-5, with D maybe TRBD1 (5 bases). The germline gives CDR1 SGHNT, CDR2 YENEEA. The CDR3 length is 14 residues. Trimming removed 4 bases at V and 4 bases at J, with 13 bases between. The CDR3 loop reads CASSSGLLSETQYF. CDR3 in DNA: TGTGCCAGCAGCTCAGGGCTGTTATCAGAGACCCAGTACTTC. Looking up the rest from reference TRBV11-3 and TRBJ2-5 gives the full variable domain: EAGVVQSPRYKIIEKKQPVAFWCNPISGHNTLYWYLQNLGQGPELLIRYENEEAVDDSQLPKDRFSAERLKGVDSTLKIQPAELGDSAVYLCASSSGLLSETQYFGPGTRLLVL.

Written as DNA, the CDR3 is TGTGCCAGCAGCGTAGGACCCCCGGACTTGATTACCTACAATGAGCAGTTCTTC. Encoded protein: CASSVGPPDLITYNEQFF. This chain joins TRBV9 and TRBJ2-1, with TRBD2 as a possible D gene (5 bases). The V gene lost 0 bases and the J gene lost 2 bases, with 18 bases spanning the gap. The CDR3 is made up of 18 amino acids. The V gene's germline CDR1 is SGDLS and CDR2 YYNGEE.